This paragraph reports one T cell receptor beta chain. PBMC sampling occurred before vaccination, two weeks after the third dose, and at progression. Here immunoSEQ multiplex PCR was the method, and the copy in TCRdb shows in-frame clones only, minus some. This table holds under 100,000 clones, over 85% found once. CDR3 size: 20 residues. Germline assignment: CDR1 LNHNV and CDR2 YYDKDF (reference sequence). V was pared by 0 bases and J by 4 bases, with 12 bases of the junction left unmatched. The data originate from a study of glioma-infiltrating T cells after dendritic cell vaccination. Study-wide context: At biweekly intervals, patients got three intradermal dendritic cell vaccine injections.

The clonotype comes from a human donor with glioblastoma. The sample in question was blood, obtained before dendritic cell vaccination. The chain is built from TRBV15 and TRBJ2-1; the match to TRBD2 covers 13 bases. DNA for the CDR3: TGTGCCACCAGCAGAGATAGGGGGGGGACTAGCGGGAACCTATACAATGAGCAGTTCTTC. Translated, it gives CATSRDRGGTSGNLYNEQFF.